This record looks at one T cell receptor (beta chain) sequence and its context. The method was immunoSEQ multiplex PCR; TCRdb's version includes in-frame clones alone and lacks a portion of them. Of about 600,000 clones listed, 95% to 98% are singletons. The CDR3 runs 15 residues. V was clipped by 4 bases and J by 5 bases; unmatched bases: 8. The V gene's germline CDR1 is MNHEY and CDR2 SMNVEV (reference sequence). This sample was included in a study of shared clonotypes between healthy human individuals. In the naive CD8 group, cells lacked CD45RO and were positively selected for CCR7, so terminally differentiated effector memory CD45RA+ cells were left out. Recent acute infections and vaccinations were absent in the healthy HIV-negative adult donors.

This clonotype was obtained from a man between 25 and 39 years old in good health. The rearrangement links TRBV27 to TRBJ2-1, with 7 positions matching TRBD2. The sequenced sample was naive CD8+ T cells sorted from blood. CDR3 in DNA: TGTGCCAGCAGTTCCCGCGGGAGAACAAACAATGAGCAGTTCTTC. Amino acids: CASSSRGRTNNEQFF.